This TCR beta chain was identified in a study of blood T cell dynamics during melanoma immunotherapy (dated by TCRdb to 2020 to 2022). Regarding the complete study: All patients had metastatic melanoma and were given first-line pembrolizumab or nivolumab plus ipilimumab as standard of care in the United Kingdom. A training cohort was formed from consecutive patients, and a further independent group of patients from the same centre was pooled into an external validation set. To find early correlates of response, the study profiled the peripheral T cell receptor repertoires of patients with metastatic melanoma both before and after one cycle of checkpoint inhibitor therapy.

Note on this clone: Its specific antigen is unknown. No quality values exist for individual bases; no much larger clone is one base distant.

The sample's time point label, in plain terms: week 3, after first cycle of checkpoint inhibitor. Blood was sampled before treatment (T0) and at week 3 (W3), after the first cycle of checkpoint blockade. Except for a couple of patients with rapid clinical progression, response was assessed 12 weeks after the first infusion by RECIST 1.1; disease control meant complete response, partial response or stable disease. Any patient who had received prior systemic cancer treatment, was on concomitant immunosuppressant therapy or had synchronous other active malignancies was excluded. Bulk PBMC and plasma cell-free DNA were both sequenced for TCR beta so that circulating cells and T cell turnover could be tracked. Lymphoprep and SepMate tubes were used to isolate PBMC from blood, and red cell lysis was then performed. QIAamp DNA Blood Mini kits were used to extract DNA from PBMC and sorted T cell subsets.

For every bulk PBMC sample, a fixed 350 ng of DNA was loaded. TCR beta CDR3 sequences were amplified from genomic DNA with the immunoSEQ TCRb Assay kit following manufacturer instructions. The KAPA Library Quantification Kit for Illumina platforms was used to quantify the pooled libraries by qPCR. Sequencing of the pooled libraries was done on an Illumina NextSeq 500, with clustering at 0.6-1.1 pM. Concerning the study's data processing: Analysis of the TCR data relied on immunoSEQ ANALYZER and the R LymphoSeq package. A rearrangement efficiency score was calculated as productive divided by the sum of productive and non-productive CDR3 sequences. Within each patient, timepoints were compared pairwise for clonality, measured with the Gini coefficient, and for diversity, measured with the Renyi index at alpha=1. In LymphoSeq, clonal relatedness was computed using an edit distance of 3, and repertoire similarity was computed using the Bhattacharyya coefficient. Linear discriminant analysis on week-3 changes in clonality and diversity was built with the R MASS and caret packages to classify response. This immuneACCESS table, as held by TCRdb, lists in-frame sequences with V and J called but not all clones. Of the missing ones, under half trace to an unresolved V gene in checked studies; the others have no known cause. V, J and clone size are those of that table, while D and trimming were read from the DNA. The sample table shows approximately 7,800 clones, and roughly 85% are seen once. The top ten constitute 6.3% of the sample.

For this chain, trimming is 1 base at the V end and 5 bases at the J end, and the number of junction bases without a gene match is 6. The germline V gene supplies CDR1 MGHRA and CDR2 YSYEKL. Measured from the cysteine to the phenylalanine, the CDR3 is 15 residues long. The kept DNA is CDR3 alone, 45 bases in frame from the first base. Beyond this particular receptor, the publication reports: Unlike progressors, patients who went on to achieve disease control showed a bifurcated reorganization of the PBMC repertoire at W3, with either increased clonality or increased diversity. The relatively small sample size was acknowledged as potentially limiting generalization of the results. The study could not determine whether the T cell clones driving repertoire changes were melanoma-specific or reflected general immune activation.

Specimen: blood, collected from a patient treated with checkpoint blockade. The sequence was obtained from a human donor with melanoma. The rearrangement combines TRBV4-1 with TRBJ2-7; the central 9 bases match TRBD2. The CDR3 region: CASSQVRGGADEQYF. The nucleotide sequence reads TGCGCCAGCAGCCAAGTCCGCGGGGGGGCAGACGAGCAGTACTTC.